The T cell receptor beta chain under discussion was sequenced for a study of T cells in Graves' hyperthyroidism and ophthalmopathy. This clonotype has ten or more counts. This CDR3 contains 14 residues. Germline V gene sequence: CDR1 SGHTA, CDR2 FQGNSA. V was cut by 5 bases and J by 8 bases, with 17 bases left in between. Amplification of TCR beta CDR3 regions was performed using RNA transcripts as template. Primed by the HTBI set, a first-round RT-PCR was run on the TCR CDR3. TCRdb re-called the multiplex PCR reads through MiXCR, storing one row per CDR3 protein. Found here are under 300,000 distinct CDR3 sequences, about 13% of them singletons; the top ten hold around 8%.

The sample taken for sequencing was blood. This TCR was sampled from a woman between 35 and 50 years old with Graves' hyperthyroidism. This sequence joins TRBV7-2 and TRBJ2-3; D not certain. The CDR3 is CASSPPGYSSTQYF. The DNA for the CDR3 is TGTGCCAGCAGCCCCCCGGGCTATTCGAGTACGCAGTATTTT.